Shown below are 29 T cell receptor beta chains from a single sample sequenced in a study of shared clonotypes between healthy human individuals. Selected positively for CCR7 and CD45RO-negative, naive CD8 cells excluded terminally differentiated effector memory CD45RA+ cells. Only in-frame clones appear in the TCRdb table, and some are missing; sequencing was by immunoSEQ multiplex PCR. The sample consists of 1.5 million to 2.5 million clones, less than 95% of them appearing once. Sequencing input: naive CD8+ T cells sorted from blood. The receptors come from a man in his late teens or twenties in good health.

The chain is built from TRBV6-5 and TRBJ2-7; no firm D call. The germline V and J ends were trimmed by 6 bases and 2 bases, with 14 bases remaining between them. The CDR3 contains 14 residues. The germline V gene encodes CDR1 MNHEY and CDR2 SVGAGI. This CDR3 is CASSAGSGAYEQYF. CDR3 nucleotide sequence: TGTGCCAGCAGCGCTGGAAGTGGGGCCTACGAGCAGTACTTC.

The chain combines TRBV30 with TRBJ2-1; D call uncertain. The germline CDR1 and CDR2 sequences are GTSNPN and SVGIG (reference sequence). V lost 4 bases, J lost 10 bases, and 11 bases lay in between. CDR3 length: 11 residues. CDR3 DNA: TGTGCCTGGAAATGGCGAAAGGAGCAGTTCTTC. The encoded protein is CAWKWRKEQFF.

The V and J genes are TRBV15 and TRBJ1-1, with 8 bases aligning to TRBD1. Looked up from germline, CDR1 is LNHNV and CDR2 is YYDKDF (reference sequence). Germline trimming cut 3 bases from V and 1 base from J; bases unmatched to any gene: 4. There are 15 residues in the CDR3. The DNA of the CDR3 is TGTGCCACCAGCAGCGGACAGGGCGGGAACACTGAAGCTTTCTTT. Protein: CATSSGQGGNTEAFF.

The V gene is TRBV4-1, the J gene TRBJ2-1; a weak D match, TRBD2 (6 bases). Deletions cut 3 bases from V and 5 bases from J, with 17 bases between. The CDR3 spans 16 residues. Germline values: CDR1 MGHRA, CDR2 YSYEKL. CDR3 residues: CASSHEWTGGNNEQFF. As DNA, the CDR3 is TGCGCCAGCAGCCACGAATGGACTGGGGGGAACAATGAGCAGTTCTTC.

The chain couples TRBV5-4 to TRBJ1-1; D remains unclear. The V gene's germline CDR1 is SGHNT and CDR2 YYREEE (reference sequence). The ends were cut back, 5 bases at V and 6 bases at J, with 20 bases in the middle. The CDR3 has 15 residues. Written as DNA, the CDR3 is TGTGCCAGCAGTTTTTCGGGCTTTCCGGGAGCTGAAGCTTTCTTT. Protein: CASSFSGFPGAEAFF.

The V call is TRBV18, the J call TRBJ1-4; TRBD1 agrees at 9 bases. CDR1 and CDR2 (germline): KGHSH, LQKENI. The CDR3 consists of 15 residues. V shed 4 bases, J shed 8 bases, and the junction held 8 bases outside the gene matches. The CDR3 sequence is CASSLQGAFGEKLFF. CDR3 coding DNA: TGTGCCAGCTCACTACAGGGGGCGTTTGGCGAAAAACTGTTTTTT.

The V gene is TRBV19, the J gene TRBJ1-5, with 9 bases lining up with TRBD1. The V and J ends lost 4 bases and 0 bases, in that order; junction bases with no gene match: 13. The CDR3 contains 19 residues. The V gene's germline CDR1 is LNHDA and CDR2 SQIVND (reference sequence). The CDR3 loop is CASSSVSGTGSYSNQPQHF. The CDR3 nucleotides are TGTGCCAGTAGTAGCGTCTCCGGGACAGGGAGTTATAGCAATCAGCCCCAGCATTTT.

The chain has TRBV5-1 and TRBJ2-2, with 9 bases fitting TRBD2. Losses at the gene ends were 1 base for V and 5 bases for J; bases not matched to a gene: 3. CDR1 and CDR2 (germline): SGHRS, YFSETQ. CDR3 length: 15 amino acids. CDR3 protein: CASSLSSGGTGELFF. The CDR3, as DNA: TGCGCCAGCAGCTTGTCAAGCGGGGGGACCGGGGAGCTGTTTTTT.

The chain employs TRBV4-1 and TRBJ1-1, with D possibly being TRBD1 (5 bases). Trimming removed 3 bases from V and 0 bases from J, with 11 bases in between. CDR3 length: 15 residues. Germline loops: CDR1 MGHRA, CDR2 YSYEKL. In nucleotides, the CDR3 is TGCGCCAGCAGCCAGGCACAGGCACTGAACACTGAAGCTTTCTTT. Translation gives CASSQAQALNTEAFF.

The chain recombines TRBV30 with TRBJ1-5; D possibly corresponds to TRBD1 (6 bases). Germline V gene lookup returns CDR1 GTSNPN and CDR2 SVGIG (reference sequence). V lost 3 bases and J lost 0, with 21 bases in between. The CDR3 is made up of 18 amino acids. In DNA, the CDR3 is TGTGCCTGGAGCCTAGCTCCTCAACAGGGATATAGCAATCAGCCCCAGCATTTT. Amino acid sequence: CAWSLAPQQGYSNQPQHF. The full variable domain, its missing parts supplied by reference TRBV30 and TRBJ1-5, is SQTIHQWPATLVQPVGSPLSLECTVEGTSNPNLYWYRQAAGRGLQLLFYSVGIGQISSEVPQNLSASRPQDRQFILSSKKLLLSDSGFYLCAWSLAPQQGYSNQPQHFGDGTRLSIL.

This rearrangement joins TRBV6-1 to TRBJ2-3; D is perhaps TRBD1 or TRBD2 (6 bases each). The V and J ends lost 10 bases and 1 base respectively, with 12 bases between them. CDR1 and CDR2 from the germline V gene are MNHNS and SASEGT. The CDR3 spans 13 residues. CDR3 sequence (DNA): TGTGCCATCCGGGGGCAGGGCACAGATACGCAGTATTTT. Translation gives CAIRGQGTDTQYF.

The chain has TRBV9 and TRBJ1-1; perhaps TRBD1 as D (6 bases). Trimming stripped 3 bases from V and 3 bases from J, with 15 bases between. CDR1 and CDR2 from the germline V gene are SGDLS and YYNGEE. The CDR3 sequence is 15 residues long. In DNA form, the CDR3 reads TGTGCCAGCAGCGAGGGGGTAGGAAGCTACACTGAAGCTTTCTTT. This translates into CASSEGVGSYTEAFF. Full variable domain (remainder filled in from reference TRBV9 and TRBJ1-1): DSGVTQTPKHLITATGQRVTLRCSPRSGDLSVYWYQQSLDQGLQFLIQYYNGEERAKGNILERFSAQQFPDLHSELNLSSLELGDSALYFCASSEGVGSYTEAFFGQGTRLTVV.

V is TRBV6-5 and J is TRBJ2-2; no clear D. The CDR3 is made up of 14 amino acids. From germline, CDR1 is MNHEY and CDR2 SVGAGI. Trimming took off 2 bases at V and 7 bases at J, with 11 bases between the two ends. The CDR3 region has the DNA TGTGCCAGCAGTTACCGTGTGGATGGCGGGGAGCTGTTTTTT. It encodes CASSYRVDGGELFF.

The V and J genes are TRBV7-9 and TRBJ1-4; perhaps TRBD1 as D (5 bases). The germline CDR1 and CDR2 sequences are SEHNR and FQNEAQ (reference sequence). The CDR3 totals 16 residues. V shed 6 bases and J shed 6 bases, with 20 bases lying between them. CDR3 coding DNA: TGTGCCAGCAGTATAGTCATCTCCGGGACGGATGAAAAACTGTTTTTT. It translates to CASSIVISGTDEKLFF.

The genes are TRBV30 and TRBJ2-7; D is unresolved. Germline-derived CDR1 and CDR2 are GTSNPN and SVGIG (reference sequence). V lost 7 bases, J lost 6 bases, and 19 bases lay in between. CDR3 length: 13 residues. The CDR3 sequence: CAYDVALGLEQYF. CDR3 DNA: TGTGCCTACGACGTGGCATTGGGCCTCGAGCAGTACTTC. Full variable domain (missing parts from reference TRBV30 and TRBJ2-7): SQTIHQWPATLVQPVGSPLSLECTVEGTSNPNLYWYRQAAGRGLQLLFYSVGIGQISSEVPQNLSASRPQDRQFILSSKKLLLSDSGFYLCAYDVALGLEQYFGPGTRLTVT.

This clone was detected once. This chain uses TRBV12-5 with TRBJ2-7, with D perhaps matching TRBD1 (5 bases). V lost 1 base and J 3 bases, leaving 7 bases between the germline ends. Per germline, CDR1 LGHNT and CDR2 FRNRAP. This CDR3 has 13 residues. Here the CDR3 DNA reads TGTGCTAGTGGTTTGGGCAGGGACTACGAGCAGTACTTC. Its translation: CASGLGRDYEQYF.

The V call is TRBV4-3, the J call TRBJ2-2; 7 positions match TRBD1. CDR1 is LGHNA and CDR2 is YSLEER in the germline V gene. J lost 7 bases, V lost 4 bases, and 6 bases had no gene match. The CDR3 is made up of 14 amino acids. The CDR3 nucleotides are TGCGCCAGCAGCCGGGACAGAACTATCGGGGAGCTGTTTTTT. Its translation is CASSRDRTIGELFF.

With respect to this clone: Other DNA sequences of this sample code for an identical CDR3. The rearrangement links TRBV7-2 to TRBJ2-7; D possibly uses TRBD1 or TRBD2 (5 bases each). V was pared by 3 bases and J by 3 bases, with 9 bases between. The CDR3 is 13 amino acids. Germline V gene sequence: CDR1 SGHTA, CDR2 FQGNSA. CDR3 region: CASSLVGDYEQYF. The CDR3 DNA sequence: TGTGCCAGCAGCTTGGTGGGGGACTACGAGCAGTACTTC.

A word on this clone: Other DNA sequences in this sample translate to the same CDR3. The chain employs TRBV27 and TRBJ2-2, with D uncertain. The CDR3 is 12 residues long. Germline assignment: CDR1 MNHEY and CDR2 SMNVEV (reference sequence). The V end lost 5 bases, the J end lost 6 bases, and 7 bases lay between the germline ends. The CDR3 nucleotides read TGTGCCAGCAGTCCCTATGCCGGGGAGCTGTTTTTT. Amino acid sequence: CASSPYAGELFF.

With respect to this clone: Different DNA sequences within this sample yield the same CDR3. The chain has TRBV5-1 and TRBJ1-2, with 8 bases matching TRBD1. Per germline, CDR1 SGHRS and CDR2 YFSETQ. CDR3 length: 13 amino acids. J gave up 6 bases and V 2 bases, and 3 bases lay outside the gene matches. DNA for the CDR3: TGCGCCAGCAGCTTAGGACAGGGTGATGGCTACACCTTC. Protein sequence: CASSLGQGDGYTF.

The rearrangement links TRBV29-1 to TRBJ1-1, with TRBD1 matching over 9 bases. Germline lookup yields CDR1 SQVTM and CDR2 ANQGSEA. With 7 bases clipped from V and 4 bases from J, the junction kept 4 bases outside the gene matches. CDR3 length equals 12 residues. Here the CDR3 DNA reads TGCAGCGGGGGACAGGGAATCACTGAAGCTTTCTTT. Protein: CSGGQGITEAFF.

This clone came up once. The chain has TRBV5-4 and TRBJ1-2; tentative D call: TRBD1 (6 bases). The CDR3 loop spans 14 amino acids. In germline, CDR1 is SGHNT, CDR2 YYREEE (reference sequence). Trimming removed 4 bases at V and 3 bases at J, with 13 bases between. In DNA, the CDR3 is TGTGCCAGCAGCCTCTCGGGGGCGGACTATGGCTACACCTTC. Its protein product is CASSLSGADYGYTF.

This chain links TRBV11-2 with TRBJ1-6, with D perhaps TRBD1 (6 bases). In germline, CDR1 is SGHAT, CDR2 FQNNGV. The V and J ends lost 5 bases and 13 bases respectively, with 21 bases between them. This CDR3 comprises 15 residues. CDR3 in DNA: TGTGCCAGCAGCCCCGGTCCAGGGGTGGGGGATCCCCTCCACTTT. This encodes CASSPGPGVGDPLHF.

The chain carries TRBV6-1 and TRBJ1-2; 8 bases map to TRBD1. The J segment lost 2 bases and the V segment lost 3 bases, leaving 8 bases of the junction unmatched. The CDR3 has 16 amino acids. Germline loops: CDR1 MNHNS, CDR2 SASEGT. Here the CDR3 DNA reads TGTGCCAGCAGTGACCTCAGGGACAGGATAAACTATGGCTACACCTTC. Amino acid sequence: CASSDLRDRINYGYTF.

The chain joins TRBV4-1 to TRBJ1-1; D not certain. The germline gives CDR1 MGHRA, CDR2 YSYEKL. V lost 0 bases and J 1 base, leaving 9 bases between the germline ends. The CDR3 loop spans 15 amino acids. The CDR3 reads CASSQEGNANTEAFF. The DNA of the CDR3 is TGCGCCAGCAGCCAAGAGGGGAACGCGAACACTGAAGCTTTCTTT.

The chain joins TRBV5-5 to TRBJ2-1; D could derive from TRBD1 or TRBD2 (5 bases each). The CDR3 length is 14 residues. The V gene lost 6 bases and the J gene lost 5 bases, with 15 bases spanning the gap. Germline V gene lookup returns CDR1 SGHKS and CDR2 YYEKEE (reference sequence). CDR3 nucleotide sequence: TGTGCCAGCATCCTCCCGGGACCAGACAATGAGCAGTTCTTC. As protein: CASILPGPDNEQFF.

This rearrangement joins TRBV10-1 to TRBJ2-1; 9 bases are a match to TRBD1. J gave up 9 bases and V 6 bases, and 6 bases lay outside the gene matches. This CDR3 comprises 13 residues. Per germline, CDR1 WNHNN and CDR2 SYGVQD (reference sequence). The CDR3 reads CASSPGQGVEQFF. The CDR3 region has the DNA TGCGCCAGCAGCCCGGGACAGGGCGTTGAGCAGTTCTTC.

The chain combines TRBV9 with TRBJ1-4, with D unclear. CDR3 length: 13 residues. Germline values: CDR1 SGDLS, CDR2 YYNGEE. Trimming took off 3 bases at V and 8 bases at J, with 11 bases between the two ends. The CDR3 sequence: CASSGTEQEKLFF. DNA of the CDR3: TGTGCCAGCAGCGGGACTGAACAAGAAAAACTGTTTTTT.

The rearrangement links TRBV7-8 to TRBJ2-1; no clear D. The CDR3 runs to 11 residues. Trimming stripped 1 base from V and 15 bases from J, with 10 bases between. The germline gives CDR1 SGHVS, CDR2 FQNEAQ. CDR3 sequence: CASSLEEDRFF. Here the CDR3 DNA reads TGTGCCAGCAGCTTAGAGGAAGATCGGTTCTTC.